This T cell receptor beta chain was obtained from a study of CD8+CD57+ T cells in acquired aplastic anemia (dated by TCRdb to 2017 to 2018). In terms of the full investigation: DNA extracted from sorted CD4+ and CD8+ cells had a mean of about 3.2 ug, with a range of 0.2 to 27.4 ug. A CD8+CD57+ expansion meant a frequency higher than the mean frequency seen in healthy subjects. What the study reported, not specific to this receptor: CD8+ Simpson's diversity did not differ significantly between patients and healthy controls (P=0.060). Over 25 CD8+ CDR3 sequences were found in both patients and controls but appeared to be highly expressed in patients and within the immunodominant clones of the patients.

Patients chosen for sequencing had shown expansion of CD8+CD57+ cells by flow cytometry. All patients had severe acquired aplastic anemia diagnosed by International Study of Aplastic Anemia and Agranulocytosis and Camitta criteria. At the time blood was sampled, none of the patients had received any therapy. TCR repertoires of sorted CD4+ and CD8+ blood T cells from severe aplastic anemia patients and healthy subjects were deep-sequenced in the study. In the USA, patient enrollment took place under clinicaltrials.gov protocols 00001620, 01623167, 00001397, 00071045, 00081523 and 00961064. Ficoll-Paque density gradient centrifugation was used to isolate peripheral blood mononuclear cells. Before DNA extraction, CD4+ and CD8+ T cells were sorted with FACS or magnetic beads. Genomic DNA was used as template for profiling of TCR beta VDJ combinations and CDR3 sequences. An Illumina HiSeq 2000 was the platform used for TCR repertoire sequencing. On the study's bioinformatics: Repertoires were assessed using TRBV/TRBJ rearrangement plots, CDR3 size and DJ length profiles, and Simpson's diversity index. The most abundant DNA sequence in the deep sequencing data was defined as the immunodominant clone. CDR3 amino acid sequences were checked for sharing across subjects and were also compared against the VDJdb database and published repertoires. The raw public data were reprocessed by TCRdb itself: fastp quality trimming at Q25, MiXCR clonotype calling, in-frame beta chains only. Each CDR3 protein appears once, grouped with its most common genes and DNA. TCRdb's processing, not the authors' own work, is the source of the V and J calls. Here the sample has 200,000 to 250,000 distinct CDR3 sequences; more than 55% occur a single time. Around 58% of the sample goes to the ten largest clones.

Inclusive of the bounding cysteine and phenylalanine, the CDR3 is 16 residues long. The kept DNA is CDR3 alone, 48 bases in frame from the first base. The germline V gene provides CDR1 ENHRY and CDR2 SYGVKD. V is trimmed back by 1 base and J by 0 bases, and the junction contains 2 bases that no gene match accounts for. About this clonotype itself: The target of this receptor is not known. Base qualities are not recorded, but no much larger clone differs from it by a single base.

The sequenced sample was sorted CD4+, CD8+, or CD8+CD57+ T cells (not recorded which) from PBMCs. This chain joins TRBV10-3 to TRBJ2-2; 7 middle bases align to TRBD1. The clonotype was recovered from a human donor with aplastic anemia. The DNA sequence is TGTGCCATCAGTGAGTGGGACAGCCCGAACACCGGGGAGCTGTTTTTT. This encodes CAISEWDSPNTGELFF.